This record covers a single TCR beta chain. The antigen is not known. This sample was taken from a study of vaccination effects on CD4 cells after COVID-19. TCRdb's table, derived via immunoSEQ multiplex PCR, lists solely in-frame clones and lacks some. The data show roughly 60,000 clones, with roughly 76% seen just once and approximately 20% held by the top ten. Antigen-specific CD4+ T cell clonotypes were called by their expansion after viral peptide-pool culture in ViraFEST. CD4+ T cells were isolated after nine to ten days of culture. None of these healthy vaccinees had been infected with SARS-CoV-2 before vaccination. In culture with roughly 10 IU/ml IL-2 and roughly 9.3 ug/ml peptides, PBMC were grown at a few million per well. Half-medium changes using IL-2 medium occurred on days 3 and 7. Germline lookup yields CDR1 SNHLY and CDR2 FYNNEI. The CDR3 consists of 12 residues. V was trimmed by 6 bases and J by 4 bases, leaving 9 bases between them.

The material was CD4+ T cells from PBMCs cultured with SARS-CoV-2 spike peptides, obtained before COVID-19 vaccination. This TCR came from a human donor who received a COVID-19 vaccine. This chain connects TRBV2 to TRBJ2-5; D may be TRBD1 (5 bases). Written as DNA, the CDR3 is TGTGCCAGCAGAGGGGCCAGAGAGACCCAGTACTTC. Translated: CASRGARETQYF.